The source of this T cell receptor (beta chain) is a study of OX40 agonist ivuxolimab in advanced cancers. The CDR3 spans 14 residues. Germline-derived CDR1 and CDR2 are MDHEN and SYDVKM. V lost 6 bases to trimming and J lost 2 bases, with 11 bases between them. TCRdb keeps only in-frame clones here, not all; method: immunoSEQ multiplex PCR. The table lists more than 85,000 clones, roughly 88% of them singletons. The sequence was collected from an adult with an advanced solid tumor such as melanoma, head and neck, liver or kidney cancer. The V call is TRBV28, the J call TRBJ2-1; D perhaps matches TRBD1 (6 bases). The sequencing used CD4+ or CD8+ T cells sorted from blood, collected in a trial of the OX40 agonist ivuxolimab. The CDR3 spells CASRTGPPYNEQFF. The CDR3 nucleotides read TGTGCCAGCAGAACAGGGCCCCCCTACAATGAGCAGTTCTTC.